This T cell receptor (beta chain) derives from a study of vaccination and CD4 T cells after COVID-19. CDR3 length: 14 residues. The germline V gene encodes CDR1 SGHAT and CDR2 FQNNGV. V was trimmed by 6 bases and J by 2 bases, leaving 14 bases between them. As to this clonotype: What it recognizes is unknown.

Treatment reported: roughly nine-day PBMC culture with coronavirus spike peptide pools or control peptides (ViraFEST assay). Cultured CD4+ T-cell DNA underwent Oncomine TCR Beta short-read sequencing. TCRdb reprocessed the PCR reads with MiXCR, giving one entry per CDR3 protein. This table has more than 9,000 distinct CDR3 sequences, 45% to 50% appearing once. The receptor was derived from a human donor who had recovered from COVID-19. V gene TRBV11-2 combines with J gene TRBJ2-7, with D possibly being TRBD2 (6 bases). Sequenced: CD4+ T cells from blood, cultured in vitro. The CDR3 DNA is TGTGCCAGCAGTCATAGCGGACGTACCTACGAGCAGTACTTC. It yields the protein CASSHSGRTYEQYF.